This T cell receptor (beta chain) was identified in a study of T cell repertoires in aging, cancer and after chemotherapy. The template was genomic DNA from peripheral blood, not RNA. TRB rearrangements spanning V, D and J were amplified using mixed TRB-A/B primers. TCRdb passed the multiplex PCR reads through MiXCR, listing each CDR3 protein once. The sample includes 10,000 or so distinct CDR3 sequences, around a third of them seen just once. CDR3 length: 14 residues. CDR1 and CDR2 from the germline V gene are DFQATT and SNEGSKA (reference sequence). J was trimmed by 3 bases and V by 1 base; bases with no gene match: 3.

The J gene is TRBJ2-1, the V gene TRBV20-1, with 7 bases matching TRBD2. Source material: blood. This TCR was recovered from a human donor in good health. The donor label of this sample is uncertain. DNA of the CDR3: TGCAGTGCTAGAGGACCTAGCGGCTACAATGAGCAGTTCTTC. It specifies CSARGPSGYNEQFF.